The next 29 T cell receptor beta chains were all read from a single sample in a study of radiotherapy plus CTLA-4 blockade in lung cancer. Only in-frame clones appear in the TCRdb table, and some are missing; sequencing was by immunoSEQ multiplex PCR. Here the sample spans around 82,000 clones, around 78% being singletons. The input for sequencing was peripheral blood, taken from a patient treated with radiotherapy plus ipilimumab. These receptors all come from a human donor with non-small cell lung cancer whose response to radiotherapy plus ipilimumab could not be evaluated. Some clones in this sample may be carry-over from other donors' samples.

This clone has more than one count but fewer than ten. Additional DNA sequences in this sample encode the identical CDR3. The chain has TRBV9 and TRBJ2-1, with TRBD2 matching 8 bases. Trimming cost V 2 bases and J 1 base; bases outside gene matches: 2. The CDR3 is made up of 15 amino acids. Germline-derived CDR1 and CDR2 are SGDLS and YYNGEE. The CDR3 region is CASSVGGASYNEQFF. As DNA, the CDR3 is TGTGCCAGCAGCGTCGGGGGGGCTTCCTACAATGAGCAGTTCTTC.

The chain is built from TRBV10-3 and TRBJ2-3; 10 bases line up with TRBD2. The CDR3 contains 16 residues. The junction had 8 bases not matched to a gene; V was cut back by 6 bases and J by 2 bases. Germline V gene sequence: CDR1 ENHRY, CDR2 SYGVKD. In DNA, the CDR3 is TGTGCCATCAGGACGCAAGCGGGGGGGCCCACAGATACGCAGTATTTT. Protein product: CAIRTQAGGPTDTQYF.

J is TRBJ2-7 and V is TRBV9; 7 nucleotides agree with TRBD1. The germline V gene has CDR1 SGDLS and CDR2 YYNGEE. CDR3 length: 18 amino acids. J gave up 2 bases and V 5 bases, and 19 bases lay outside the gene matches. CDR3 sequence (DNA): TGTGCCAGCAGTGGTGGGACAGCTAGGTTTGGTGGGGCCTACGAGCAGTACTTC. Translated, it gives CASSGGTARFGGAYEQYF.

This clone is judged medium-sized. J is TRBJ2-7 and V is TRBV27, with D possibly matching TRBD2 (6 bases). This CDR3 region has 13 residues. V was cut by 9 bases and J by 0 bases, with 12 bases left in between. Germline loops: CDR1 MNHEY, CDR2 SMNVEV (reference sequence). CDR3: CASAVGSSYEQYF. The CDR3 nucleotides read TGTGCCAGTGCTGTCGGGAGCTCCTACGAGCAGTACTTC.

The chain is built from TRBV7-9 and TRBJ1-1, with TRBD1 matching 7 bases. Trimming cost V 7 bases and J 2 bases; bases outside gene matches: 10. The germline V gene has CDR1 SEHNR and CDR2 FQNEAQ (reference sequence). CDR3 length: 15 residues. This CDR3 reads CASNPRGTANTEAFF. DNA of the CDR3: TGTGCCAGCAACCCGAGAGGGACAGCAAACACTGAAGCTTTCTTT. Drawing the rest from reference TRBV7-9 and TRBJ1-1, the complete variable domain is DTGVSQNPRHKITKRGQNVTFRCDPISEHNRLYWYRQTLGQGPEFLTYFQNEAQLEKSRLLSDRFSAERPKGSFSTLEIQRTEQGDSAMYLCASNPRGTANTEAFFGQGTRLTVV.

This clone showed up just once. The chain couples TRBV30 to TRBJ1-2, with 7 bases aligning to TRBD1. Looked up from germline, CDR1 is GTSNPN and CDR2 is SVGIG (reference sequence). This CDR3 contains 17 residues. V lost 1 base and J lost 4; bases outside the gene matches: 15. The CDR3 nucleotides read TGTGCCTGGAGTGGAGGGTCGACAGGGAGAATCCCCTATGGCTACACCTTC. Translated, it gives CAWSGGSTGRIPYGYTF. Full variable domain (outside the CDR3, taken from reference TRBV30 and TRBJ1-2): SQTIHQWPATLVQPVGSPLSLECTVEGTSNPNLYWYRQAAGRGLQLLFYSVGIGQISSEVPQNLSASRPQDRQFILSSKKLLLSDSGFYLCAWSGGSTGRIPYGYTFGSGTRLTVV.

Ten or more counts support this clone. The chain carries TRBV4-1 and TRBJ2-7; TRBD2 is a possible D gene (6 bases). Germline V CDR1 and CDR2: MGHRA, YSYEKL. Trimming stripped 3 bases from V and 3 bases from J, with 12 bases between. The CDR3 extends over 14 amino acids. CDR3 sequence (DNA): TGCGCCAGCAGCCAGGGGGTGGGGGGCTACGAGCAGTACTTC. Its translation is CASSQGVGGYEQYF.

The genes are TRBV2 and TRBJ2-7, with TRBD2 identical over 8 bases. Germline assignment: CDR1 SNHLY and CDR2 FYNNEI. This CDR3 has 15 residues. V was pared by 5 bases and J by 4 bases, with 10 bases of the junction left unmatched. CDR3 in DNA: TGTGCCAGCAGTCATCCGGGACTAGAGGTGTACGAGCAGTACTTC. Encoded protein: CASSHPGLEVYEQYF.

This chain links TRBV7-6 with TRBJ2-6, with unresolved D. Trimming shortened V by 1 base and J by 4 bases, and 8 bases separated the two germline ends. Germline CDR1 is SGHVS and CDR2 is FNYEAQ. This CDR3 spans 15 amino acids. CDR3 sequence reads: CASSLVLSGANVLTF. The CDR3 coding sequence is TGTGCCAGCAGCTTAGTTCTTTCCGGGGCCAACGTCCTGACTTTC.

Points on this clone: The junction shows a germline mismatch at one end, possibly a read error. V gene TRBV7-7 combines with J gene TRBJ2-5, with TRBD1 matching 9 bases. CDR1 is SSHAT, CDR2 FNYEAQ, per germline (reference sequence). The CDR3 loop spans 16 amino acids. The CDR3 spells CASSSRPGTGIETQYF. In DNA form, the CDR3 reads TGTGCTAGCAGCTCGAGACCCGGGACAGGGATTGAGACCCAGTACTTC.

The chain carries TRBV6-1 and TRBJ1-6; TRBD1 is a possible D gene (6 bases). Germline CDR1 is MNHNS and CDR2 is SASEGT. This CDR3 has 16 residues. Between the trimmed V and J ends, which lost 2 bases and 7 bases, there was a span of 15 bases. CDR3 loop: CASSEYAGTTNSPLHF. The CDR3 DNA is TGTGCCAGCAGTGAATACGCCGGGACAACGAATTCACCCCTCCACTTT.

As for this clone: In this CDR3 the conserved last residue, phenylalanine or tryptophan, is missing, so a read error is likely. Because the CDR3's place on the DNA is in doubt, the DNA is left out and the CDR3 is given as listed by TCRdb. The chain carries TRBV30 and TRBJ1-1; no DNA check was done on the table's D call, TRBD1. Germline V lookup: CDR1 GTSNPN, CDR2 SVGIG (reference sequence). The CDR3 comprises 12 residues, both ends counted. The CDR3: CAWSSGTGGSDL.

This chain uses TRBV11-2 with TRBJ1-2; possibly TRBD1 for D (5 bases). Per germline, CDR1 SGHAT and CDR2 FQNNGV. Trimming removed 1 base at V and 4 bases at J, with 16 bases between. The CDR3 sequence is 16 residues long. CDR3 sequence: CASSLGPSRGGYGYTF. The CDR3 DNA sequence: TGTGCCAGCAGCTTAGGCCCCAGCCGGGGGGGCTATGGCTACACCTTC.

This rearrangement joins TRBV10-3 to TRBJ1-5; a possible D gene is TRBD1 (5 bases). Germline V gene sequence: CDR1 ENHRY, CDR2 SYGVKD. V was pared by 6 bases and J by 3 bases, with 15 bases between. This CDR3 comprises 15 residues. The CDR3 loop is CAISVETGPNQPQHF. CDR3 DNA sequence: TGTGCCATCAGCGTGGAAACAGGTCCCAATCAGCCCCAGCATTTT.

This clone was found once. V is TRBV11-3 and J is TRBJ1-6; 10 bases map to TRBD1. From germline, CDR1 is SGHNT and CDR2 YENEEA. After removal of 5 bases from V and 8 bases from J, the junction contained 9 bases not matched to a gene. The CDR3 covers 16 residues. CDR3 DNA sequence: TGTGCCAGCAGCCAACGGACAGGGGGGACGGATTCACCCCTCCACTTT. Protein: CASSQRTGGTDSPLHF.

J is TRBJ2-4 and V is TRBV19, with D possibly matching TRBD1 (7 bases). This CDR3 region has 15 residues. CDR1 is LNHDA, CDR2 SQIVND, per germline (reference sequence). V gave up 7 bases and J gave up 4 bases, with 17 bases separating them. The CDR3 here is CASNLGQAGKNIQYF. The CDR3 nucleotides are TGTGCCAGTAACCTTGGACAGGCGGGGAAAAACATTCAGTACTTC.

This clone was seen a single time. The chain links TRBV10-3 to TRBJ2-2; 16 bases are a match to TRBD2. The V and J ends lost 9 bases and 7 bases, in that order; junction bases with no gene match: 8. Germline V gives CDR1 ENHRY, CDR2 SYGVKD. This CDR3 comprises 16 residues. The CDR3 spells CAILGLAGGQDGELFF. The CDR3 DNA reads TGTGCCATACTGGGACTAGCGGGGGGGCAAGACGGGGAGCTGTTTTTT.

The V gene is TRBV6-1, the J gene TRBJ2-7, with 7 positions matching TRBD1. The trim removed 5 bases at V and 2 bases at J, leaving 6 bases unmatched. CDR1 MNHNS and CDR2 SASEGT come from the germline V gene. The CDR3 covers 14 residues. The CDR3 DNA is TGTGCCAGCAGTCTGCTTCAGGGGGCCTACGAGCAGTACTTC. Encoded protein: CASSLLQGAYEQYF.

The V call is TRBV4-3, the J call TRBJ2-6, with TRBD2 as a possible D gene (6 bases). The CDR3 has 16 amino acids. V gave up 3 bases and J gave up 3 bases, with 12 bases separating them. From germline, CDR1 is LGHNA and CDR2 YSLEER. CDR3 DNA sequence: TGCGCCAGCAGCCATGCCGCGGGGCTTGGGGCCAACGTCCTGACTTTC. Protein product: CASSHAAGLGANVLTF.

V and J are TRBV7-2 and TRBJ2-7; 7 bases fit TRBD1. Germline trimming cut 5 bases from V and 4 bases from J; bases unmatched to any gene: 8. The CDR3 totals 14 residues. Germline CDR1 is SGHTA and CDR2 is FQGNSA. The CDR3 DNA sequence: TGTGCCAGCAGCCCCCGACAGGGTTGGTACGAGCAGTACTTC. As protein: CASSPRQGWYEQYF.

The chain employs TRBV10-3 and TRBJ2-7; 8 nucleotides line up with TRBD1. This CDR3 spans 13 amino acids. The germline V gene has CDR1 ENHRY and CDR2 SYGVKD. V shed 7 bases and J 2 bases; nucleotides not matched to a gene: 4. DNA for the CDR3: TGTGCCATCAACGAACAGGGGGCCTACGAGCAGTACTTC. Translating gives CAINEQGAYEQYF.

The V call is TRBV7-3, the J call TRBJ2-6, with TRBD1 matching over 8 bases. Trimming at V came to 0 bases and at J to 4 bases, leaving 8 bases not matched to a gene. The CDR3 is made up of 18 amino acids. Germline CDR1 SGHTA, CDR2 FQGTGA. The CDR3 sequence: CASSLTGRGRLGANVLTF. The CDR3 bases are TGTGCCAGCAGCTTAACGGGCAGGGGGCGACTCGGGGCCAACGTCCTGACTTTC.

The chain is built from TRBV9 and TRBJ1-1; D possibly corresponds to TRBD1 (5 bases). With 0 bases removed from V and 2 bases from J, the gap between germline ends came to 14 bases. The CDR3 contains 16 residues. Germline CDR1 reads SGDLS; CDR2 reads YYNGEE. The CDR3 DNA reads TGTGCCAGCAGCGTAGGCCCCCTCGGGGGAAACACTGAAGCTTTCTTT. Encoded protein: CASSVGPLGGNTEAFF. Full variable domain (missing parts from reference TRBV9 and TRBJ1-1): DSGVTQTPKHLITATGQRVTLRCSPRSGDLSVYWYQQSLDQGLQFLIQYYNGEERAKGNILERFSAQQFPDLHSELNLSSLELGDSALYFCASSVGPLGGNTEAFFGQGTRLTVV.

In this sample, this clone turned up once. The sample has other DNA sequences that encode this CDR3 too. The rearrangement uses TRBV18 and TRBJ1-2, with 7 positions matching TRBD1. The CDR3 is made up of 16 amino acids. Germline values: CDR1 KGHSH, CDR2 LQKENI. J gave up 1 base and V 2 bases, and 7 bases lay outside the gene matches. In DNA form, the CDR3 reads TGTGCCAGCTCACCAAGGGACAGCGATCTTAACTATGGCTACACCTTC. Translated: CASSPRDSDLNYGYTF.

The rearrangement uses TRBV27 and TRBJ1-5; the match to TRBD1 covers 10 bases. The trim removed 8 bases at V and 1 base at J, leaving 11 bases unmatched. Germline assignment: CDR1 MNHEY and CDR2 SMNVEV (reference sequence). The CDR3 extends over 17 amino acids. For the CDR3, the DNA is TGTGCCAGCGGTAAGGGGACAGGGGTAAGGAGCAATCAGCCCCAGCATTTT. Its protein is CASGKGTGVRSNQPQHF.

This clone was counted only a few times. This chain uses TRBV21-1 with TRBJ1-4. TRBV21-1 constitutes a pseudogene. The CDR3 is made up of 16 amino acids. This CDR3 reads CASSPPGWGGNEKLFF. The CDR3, as DNA: TGTGCCAGCAGCCCCCCCGGTTGGGGGGGGAATGAAAAACTGTTTTTT.

This chain joins TRBV6-1 and TRBJ1-1, with D possibly TRBD1 on 6 matching bases. Germline V CDR1 and CDR2: MNHNS, SASEGT. The length of the CDR3 is 14 residues. Trimming removed 7 bases at V and 5 bases at J, with 17 bases between. DNA of the CDR3: TGTGCCAGCACCAAGGGAGCCCAGGGGACTGAAGCTTTCTTT. It yields the protein CASTKGAQGTEAFF.

This chain connects TRBV7-2 to TRBJ2-3; 7 positions match TRBD1. Germline V CDR1 and CDR2: SGHTA, FQGNSA. This CDR3 has 16 amino acids. The V gene end was trimmed by 7 bases and the J gene end by 2 bases; junction bases not matched to a gene: 12. The CDR3: CASTKDREGATDTQYF. DNA for the CDR3: TGTGCCAGCACCAAAGACAGGGAAGGAGCCACAGATACGCAGTATTTT.

Details on this clone: Different DNA sequences within this sample yield the same CDR3. The chain has TRBV7-2 and TRBJ2-5, with 11 bases fitting TRBD2. This CDR3 is 16 amino acids long. V shed 1 base, J shed 3 bases, and the junction held 4 bases outside the gene matches. Looked up from germline, CDR1 is SGHTA and CDR2 is FQGNSA. The CDR3 bases are TGTGCCAGCAGCTTAGGCCTAGCGGGGGGTAAAGAGACCCAGTACTTC. Translated, it gives CASSLGLAGGKETQYF.